The present entry profiles one T cell receptor beta chain with its context. Sequenced by immunoSEQ multiplex PCR; TCRdb stores in-frame clones only, minus some. The profile shows about 31,000 clones, almost 75% of them singletons. This sample was included in a study of early stage breast cancer tumors. The sample consisted of blood. This TCR derives from a person aged 35-50 years with breast cancer.

CDR3 coding DNA: TGTGCCAGCAGTGGCCCCTCGGGAGGGAGCTCCTACGAGCAGTACTTC. Translated, it gives CASSGPSGGSSYEQYF. The chain joins TRBV6-4 to TRBJ2-7; 8 nucleotides agree with TRBD2. CDR3 size: 16 residues. Germline values: CDR1 MRHNA, CDR2 SNTAGT. The junction had 8 bases not matched to a gene; V was cut back by 4 bases and J by 0 bases.